This T cell receptor (beta chain) was documented in a study of early T cells in non-severe SARS-CoV-2 infection. Study-level information: Alpha and beta chains were unpaired, from unsorted whole-blood bulk RNA.

Study findings and constraints: VDJdb-based annotation leaned toward anti-spike CD8 responses and missed private and CD4 specificities.

Researchers attached unique molecular identifiers to individual cDNA molecules. MiXCR was run by TCRdb on the 5' RACE reads, yielding one entry per CDR3 protein. The data show nearly 80,000 distinct CDR3 sequences, roughly 13% seen once. In this sample, this clonotype turned up a few times. The antigen remains undetermined. Source material: whole blood. The TCR sequence derives from an adult who was a healthcare worker with PCR-confirmed SARS-CoV-2 infection or an uninfected control (not recorded which).

CDR3: CASSQDRNTEAFF. For the CDR3, the DNA is TGTGCCAGCAGCCAGGACAGGAACACTGAAGCTTTCTTT. The chain is built from TRBV3-1 and TRBJ1-1; tentative D call: TRBD1 (6 bases). V was cut by 3 bases and J by 1 base, with 6 bases left in between. The CDR3 extends over 13 amino acids. The germline gives CDR1 LGHDT, CDR2 YNNKEL (reference sequence).